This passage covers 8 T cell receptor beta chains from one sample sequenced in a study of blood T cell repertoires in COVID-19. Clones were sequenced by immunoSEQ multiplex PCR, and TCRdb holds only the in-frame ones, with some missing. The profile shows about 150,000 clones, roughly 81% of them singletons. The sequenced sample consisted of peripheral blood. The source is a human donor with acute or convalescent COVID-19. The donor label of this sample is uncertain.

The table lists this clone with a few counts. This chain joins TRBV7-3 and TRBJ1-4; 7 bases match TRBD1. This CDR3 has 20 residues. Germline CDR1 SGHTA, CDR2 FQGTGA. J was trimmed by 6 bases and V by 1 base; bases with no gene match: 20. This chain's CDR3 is CASSLSGIPQFRDRDEKLFF. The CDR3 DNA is TGTGCCAGCAGCTTAAGTGGAATACCCCAATTCCGGGACAGAGATGAAAAACTGTTTTTT.

CDR3 loop: CATSPNEGQGEKLFF. CDR3 bases: TGTGCCACCTCCCCCAACGAGGGGCAGGGGGAAAAACTGTTTTTT. The chain links TRBV10-3 to TRBJ1-4; possible D gene TRBD1, 6 bases. Deletions cut 10 bases from V and 8 bases from J, with 23 bases between. This CDR3 comprises 15 residues. From germline, CDR1 is ENHRY and CDR2 SYGVKD.

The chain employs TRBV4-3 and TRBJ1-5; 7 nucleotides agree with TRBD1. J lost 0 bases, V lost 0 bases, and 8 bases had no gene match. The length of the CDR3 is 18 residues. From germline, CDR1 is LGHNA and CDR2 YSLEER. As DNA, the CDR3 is TGCGCCAGCAGCCAAGATGAGGCGGACAGGAATAGCAATCAGCCCCAGCATTTT. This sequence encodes CASSQDEADRNSNQPQHF.

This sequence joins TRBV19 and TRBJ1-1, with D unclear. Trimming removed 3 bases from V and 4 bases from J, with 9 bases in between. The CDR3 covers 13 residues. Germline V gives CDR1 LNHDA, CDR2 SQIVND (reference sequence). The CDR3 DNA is TGTGCCAGTAGTATCTATAGTGGCACTGAAGCTTTCTTT. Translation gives CASSIYSGTEAFF.

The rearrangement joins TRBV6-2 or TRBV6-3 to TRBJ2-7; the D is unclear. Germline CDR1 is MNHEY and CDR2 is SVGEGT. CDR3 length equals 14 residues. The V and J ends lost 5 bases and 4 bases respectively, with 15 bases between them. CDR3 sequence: CASSLHPRLYEQYV. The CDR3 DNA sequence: TGTGCCAGCAGTCTTCATCCTAGGTTGTACGAGCAGTACGTC.

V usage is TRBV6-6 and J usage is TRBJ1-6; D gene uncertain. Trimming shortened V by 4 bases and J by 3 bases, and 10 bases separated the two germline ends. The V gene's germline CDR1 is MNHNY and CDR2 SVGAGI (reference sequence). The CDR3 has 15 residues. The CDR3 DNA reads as TGTGCCAGCAGTTTCGGGGAGGGCTATAATTCACCCCTCCACTTT. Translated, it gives CASSFGEGYNSPLHF.

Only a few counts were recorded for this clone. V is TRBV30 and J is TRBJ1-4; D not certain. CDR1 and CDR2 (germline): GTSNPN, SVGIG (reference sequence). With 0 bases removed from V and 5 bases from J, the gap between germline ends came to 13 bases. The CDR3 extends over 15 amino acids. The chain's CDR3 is CAWSVTRTHNEKLFF. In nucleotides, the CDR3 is TGTGCCTGGAGTGTAACGCGGACTCACAATGAAAAACTGTTTTTT.

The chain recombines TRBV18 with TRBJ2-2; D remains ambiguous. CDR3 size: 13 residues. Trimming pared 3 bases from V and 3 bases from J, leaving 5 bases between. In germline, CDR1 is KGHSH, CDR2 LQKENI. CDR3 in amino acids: CASSPLDTGELFF. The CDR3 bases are TGTGCCAGCTCACCCCTAGACACCGGGGAGCTGTTTTTT.